This T cell receptor beta chain was retrieved from a study of identifying expanded T cells in peripheral blood. Trimming took 4 bases from V and 2 from J; bases not matched to a gene: 7. The CDR3 runs 16 residues. In germline, CDR1 is SNHLY, CDR2 FYNNEI. Sequencing was performed with immunoSEQ multiplex PCR; in TCRdb, only in-frame clones are kept and a portion is missing. The sample shows about 110,000 clones, roughly nine tenths of them seen only once. The sequencing sample was made of blood. The chain recombines TRBV2 with TRBJ2-3; 9 nucleotides match TRBD2. The clonotype originates from a person aged 18 to 70 in good health. In DNA form, the CDR3 reads TGTGCCAGCAGTGGGCGTAGCGGGGGAGACACAGATACGCAGTATTTT. Translating gives CASSGRSGGDTDTQYF. The full variable domain, completed using reference TRBV2 and TRBJ2-3, is EPEVTQTPSHQVTQMGQEVILRCVPISNHLYFYWYRQILGQKVEFLVSFYNNEISEKSEIFDDQFSVERPDGSNFTLKIRSTKLEDSAMYFCASSGRSGGDTDTQYFGPGTRLTVL.